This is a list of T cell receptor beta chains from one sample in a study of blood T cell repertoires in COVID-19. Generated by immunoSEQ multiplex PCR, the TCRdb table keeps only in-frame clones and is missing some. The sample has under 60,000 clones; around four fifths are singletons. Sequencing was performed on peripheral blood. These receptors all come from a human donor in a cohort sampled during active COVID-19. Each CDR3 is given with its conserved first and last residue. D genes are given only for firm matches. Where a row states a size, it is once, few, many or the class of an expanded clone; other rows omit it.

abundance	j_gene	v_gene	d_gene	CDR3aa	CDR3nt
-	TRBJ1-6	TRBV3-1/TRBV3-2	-	CASSQARDNSPLHF	TGTGCCAGCAGCCAAGCTAGAGATAATTCACCCCTCCACTTT
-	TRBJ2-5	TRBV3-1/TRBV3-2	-	CASSQAGGETQYF	TGTGCCAGCAGCCAGGCCGGGGGAGAGACCCAGTACTTC
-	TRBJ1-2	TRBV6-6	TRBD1	CASSSPGQANYGYTF	TGTGCCAGCAGTTCCCCGGGACAGGCTAACTATGGCTACACCTTC
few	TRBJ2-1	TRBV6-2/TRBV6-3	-	CASSYNRDNEQFF	TGTGCCAGCAGTTACAACCGGGACAATGAGCAGTTCTTC
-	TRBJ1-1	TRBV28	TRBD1	CASSLGAGQLTEAFF	TGTGCCAGCAGCCTCGGGGCGGGACAGCTTACTGAAGCTTTCTTT
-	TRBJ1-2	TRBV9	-	CASSARDGTYGYTF	TGTGCCAGCAGCGCCCGGGACGGGACTTATGGCTACACCTTC
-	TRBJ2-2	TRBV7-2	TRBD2	CARAPMLAGTGELFF	TGTGCCAGGGCTCCGATGCTAGCGGGGACCGGGGAGCTGTTTTTT
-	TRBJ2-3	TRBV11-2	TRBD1	CASSLGNRGRSDTQYF	TGTGCCAGCAGCTTAGGGAACAGGGGGCGGTCAGATACGCAGTATTTT
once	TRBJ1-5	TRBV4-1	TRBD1	CASSHGQGDSQPQHF	TGCGCCAGCAGCCACGGACAGGGGGACTCGCAGCCCCAGCATTTT
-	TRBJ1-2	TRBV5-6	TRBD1	CASSAGQLNYGYTF	TGTGCCAGCAGCGCGGGACAGCTAAACTATGGCTACACCTTC
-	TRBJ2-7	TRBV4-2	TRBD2	CASSQDPAGGPYEQYF	TGTGCCAGCAGCCAAGACCCGGCGGGGGGACCCTACGAGCAGTACTTC
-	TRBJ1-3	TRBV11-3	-	CASSLTGSGNTIYF	TGTGCCAGCAGCTTAACGGGCTCTGGAAACACCATATATTTT
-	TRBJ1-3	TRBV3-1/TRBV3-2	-	CASSQDSGLSGNTIYF	TGTGCCAGCAGCCAAGATTCGGGACTCTCTGGAAACACCATATATTTT
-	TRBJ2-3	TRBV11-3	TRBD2	CASSRAGSRGAFGDTQYF	TGTGCCAGCAGCCGAGCCGGGTCGCGGGGGGCCTTCGGGGATACGCAGTATTTT
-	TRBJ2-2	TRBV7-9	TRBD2	CALGTSGIGELFF	TGTGCCCTCGGGACTAGCGGGATCGGGGAGCTGTTTTTT
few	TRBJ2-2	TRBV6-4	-	CASSDKGSTGELFF	TGTGCCAGCAGTGACAAAGGGAGCACCGGGGAGCTGTTTTTT
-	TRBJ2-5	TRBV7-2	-	CASSLGGGGGGRETQYF	TGTGCCAGCAGCTTAGGGGGCGGAGGGGGCGGCCGAGAGACCCAGTACTTC
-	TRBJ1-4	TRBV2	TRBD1	CASSEGQGVFGEKLFF	TGTGCCAGCAGTGAAGGACAGGGGGTGTTTGGGGAAAAACTGTTTTTT
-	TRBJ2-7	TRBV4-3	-	CASTPEAGYEQYF	TGCGCCAGCACTCCGGAAGCGGGTTACGAGCAGTACTTC
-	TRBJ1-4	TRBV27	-	CASSLYAAGMGEKLFF	TGTGCCAGCAGCCTTTACGCTGCAGGGATGGGTGAAAAACTGTTTTTT
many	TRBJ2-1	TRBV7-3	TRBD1	CASNPTGVDNEQFF	TGTGCCAGCAACCCGACAGGGGTGGACAATGAGCAGTTCTTC